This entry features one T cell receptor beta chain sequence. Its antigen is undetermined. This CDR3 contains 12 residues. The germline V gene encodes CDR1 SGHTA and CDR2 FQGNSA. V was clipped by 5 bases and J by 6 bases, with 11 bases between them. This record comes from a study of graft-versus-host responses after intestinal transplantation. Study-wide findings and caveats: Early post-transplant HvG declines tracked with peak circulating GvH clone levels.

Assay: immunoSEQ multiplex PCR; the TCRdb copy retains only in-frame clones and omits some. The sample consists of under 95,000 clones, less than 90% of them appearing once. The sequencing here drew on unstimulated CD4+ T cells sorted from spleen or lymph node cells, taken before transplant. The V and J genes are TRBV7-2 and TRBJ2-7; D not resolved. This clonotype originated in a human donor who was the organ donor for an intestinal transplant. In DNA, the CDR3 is TGTGCCAGCAGCCGTCCAGGCCGCGAGCAGTACTTC. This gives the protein CASSRPGREQYF. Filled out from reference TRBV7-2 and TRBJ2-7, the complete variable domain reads GAGVSQSPSNKVTEKGKDVELRCDPISGHTALYWYRQSLGQGLEFLIYFQGNSAPDKSGLPSDRFSAERTGGSVSTLTIQRTQQEDSAVYLCASSRPGREQYFGPGTRLTVT.